Sequencing of this TCR beta chain was carried out in a study of human T cells and chemical hapten exposure. Whole-study context: The patients were mostly female; they had alopecia areata, totalis or universalis. It was small differences in pooled library volume that mainly caused per-sample TCR yields to vary.

This clonotype was observed a handful of times. What it recognizes is unknown. Each CDR3 protein is one row after TCRdb ran MiXCR on the RACE reads. The sample yields about 82,000 distinct CDR3 sequences, 13% seen once. Study results and caveats: The number of TCRs over 1 in 1000 frequency stayed unchanged after DPC. In comparison with controls, expanded TCRs gave rise to a significantly larger number of large CDR3 similarity clusters.

This CDR3 has 12 amino acids. V was trimmed by 1 base and J by 2 bases, leaving 5 bases between them. CDR1 is GTSNPN, CDR2 SVGIG, per germline (reference sequence). Time point here: patch test 3, about 24 weeks after DPC sensitization. As to treatment: therapeutic diphenylcyclopropenone sensitization with weekly scalp DPC. The chain employs TRBV30 and TRBJ1-2; D not resolved. The receptor was derived from a woman between 50 and 59 years old with alopecia areata. Some clones in this sample may be carry-over from other donors' samples. This specimen was whole blood, taken in connection with sensitization to the hapten diphenylcyclopropenone (DPC). The CDR3 region has the DNA TGTGCCTGGAGTGGGACGAACTATGGCTACACCTTC. Its protein is CAWSGTNYGYTF. Using reference TRBV30 and TRBJ1-2 for the parts outside the CDR3, the full variable domain is SQTIHQWPATLVQPVGSPLSLECTVEGTSNPNLYWYRQAAGRGLQLLFYSVGIGQISSEVPQNLSASRPQDRQFILSSKKLLLSDSGFYLCAWSGTNYGYTFGSGTRLTVV.